A single TCR beta chain is shown here with its context. The antigen is not known. The entry originates in a study of regulatory T cells in long-lasting Graves disease. Germline V CDR1 and CDR2: MNHEY, SMNVEV (reference sequence). The CDR3 runs to 17 residues. The V gene end was trimmed by 6 bases and the J gene end by 4 bases; junction bases not matched to a gene: 17. Both iRepertoire HTBI primers and Arm-PCR of CDR3 regions were used to build the TCR beta libraries. MiXCR, applied by TCRdb to the multiplex PCR reads, yields one record per CDR3 protein. The table lists 350,000 to 400,000 distinct CDR3 sequences, roughly 17% of them singletons. As for time point: newly diagnosed GD, antithyroid drugs for less than 3 months. PBMCs were the source of the RNA used for TCR sequencing. Notes on the study in general: The study found TRBV28, TRBJ1-2 and TRBJ2-5 favored in persistent disease.

The sample also formed part of further work on T cells in Graves' hyperthyroidism and ophthalmopathy.

The sequencing used peripheral blood mononuclear cells (PBMCs), collected at new diagnosis, from a patient treated with antithyroid drugs. The clonotype was recovered from a young woman with Graves disease. The chain recombines TRBV27 with TRBJ2-7, with TRBD2 identical over 8 bases. CDR3 in amino acids: CASSPGLGSFATYEQYF. CDR3 sequence (DNA): TGTGCCAGCAGCCCGGGACTAGGTTCCTTCGCCACTTACGAGCAGTACTTC.